The clone carrying this TCR beta chain was counted a few times. Its antigen remains unknown. Scientists ran DNA taken from cultured CD4+ T cells through the Oncomine TCR Beta short-read assay for sequencing. TCRdb reanalysed the PCR reads using MiXCR and keeps one entry per CDR3 protein. The table has 13,000 or so distinct CDR3 sequences, 40% to 45% seen once. The sample belongs to a study of vaccination and CD4 T cells after COVID-19. Stated treatment: approximately 9-day PBMC culture with coronavirus spike peptide pools or control peptides (ViraFEST assay). Half the medium was replaced with fresh IL-2 medium on days 3 and 7. Germline CDR1 reads SGHTA; CDR2 reads FQGTGA. The J segment lost 6 bases and the V segment lost 1 base, leaving 10 bases of the junction unmatched. The CDR3 runs to 17 residues.

The receptor comes from a human donor who had recovered from COVID-19. This chain connects TRBV7-3 to TRBJ2-2; 8 positions match TRBD2. Sequences were obtained from CD4+ T cells from blood, cultured in vitro. CDR3 loop: CASSLMSGSGLAGELFF. The CDR3 DNA is TGTGCCAGCAGCTTAATGAGCGGGAGTGGATTGGCCGGGGAGCTGTTTTTT.